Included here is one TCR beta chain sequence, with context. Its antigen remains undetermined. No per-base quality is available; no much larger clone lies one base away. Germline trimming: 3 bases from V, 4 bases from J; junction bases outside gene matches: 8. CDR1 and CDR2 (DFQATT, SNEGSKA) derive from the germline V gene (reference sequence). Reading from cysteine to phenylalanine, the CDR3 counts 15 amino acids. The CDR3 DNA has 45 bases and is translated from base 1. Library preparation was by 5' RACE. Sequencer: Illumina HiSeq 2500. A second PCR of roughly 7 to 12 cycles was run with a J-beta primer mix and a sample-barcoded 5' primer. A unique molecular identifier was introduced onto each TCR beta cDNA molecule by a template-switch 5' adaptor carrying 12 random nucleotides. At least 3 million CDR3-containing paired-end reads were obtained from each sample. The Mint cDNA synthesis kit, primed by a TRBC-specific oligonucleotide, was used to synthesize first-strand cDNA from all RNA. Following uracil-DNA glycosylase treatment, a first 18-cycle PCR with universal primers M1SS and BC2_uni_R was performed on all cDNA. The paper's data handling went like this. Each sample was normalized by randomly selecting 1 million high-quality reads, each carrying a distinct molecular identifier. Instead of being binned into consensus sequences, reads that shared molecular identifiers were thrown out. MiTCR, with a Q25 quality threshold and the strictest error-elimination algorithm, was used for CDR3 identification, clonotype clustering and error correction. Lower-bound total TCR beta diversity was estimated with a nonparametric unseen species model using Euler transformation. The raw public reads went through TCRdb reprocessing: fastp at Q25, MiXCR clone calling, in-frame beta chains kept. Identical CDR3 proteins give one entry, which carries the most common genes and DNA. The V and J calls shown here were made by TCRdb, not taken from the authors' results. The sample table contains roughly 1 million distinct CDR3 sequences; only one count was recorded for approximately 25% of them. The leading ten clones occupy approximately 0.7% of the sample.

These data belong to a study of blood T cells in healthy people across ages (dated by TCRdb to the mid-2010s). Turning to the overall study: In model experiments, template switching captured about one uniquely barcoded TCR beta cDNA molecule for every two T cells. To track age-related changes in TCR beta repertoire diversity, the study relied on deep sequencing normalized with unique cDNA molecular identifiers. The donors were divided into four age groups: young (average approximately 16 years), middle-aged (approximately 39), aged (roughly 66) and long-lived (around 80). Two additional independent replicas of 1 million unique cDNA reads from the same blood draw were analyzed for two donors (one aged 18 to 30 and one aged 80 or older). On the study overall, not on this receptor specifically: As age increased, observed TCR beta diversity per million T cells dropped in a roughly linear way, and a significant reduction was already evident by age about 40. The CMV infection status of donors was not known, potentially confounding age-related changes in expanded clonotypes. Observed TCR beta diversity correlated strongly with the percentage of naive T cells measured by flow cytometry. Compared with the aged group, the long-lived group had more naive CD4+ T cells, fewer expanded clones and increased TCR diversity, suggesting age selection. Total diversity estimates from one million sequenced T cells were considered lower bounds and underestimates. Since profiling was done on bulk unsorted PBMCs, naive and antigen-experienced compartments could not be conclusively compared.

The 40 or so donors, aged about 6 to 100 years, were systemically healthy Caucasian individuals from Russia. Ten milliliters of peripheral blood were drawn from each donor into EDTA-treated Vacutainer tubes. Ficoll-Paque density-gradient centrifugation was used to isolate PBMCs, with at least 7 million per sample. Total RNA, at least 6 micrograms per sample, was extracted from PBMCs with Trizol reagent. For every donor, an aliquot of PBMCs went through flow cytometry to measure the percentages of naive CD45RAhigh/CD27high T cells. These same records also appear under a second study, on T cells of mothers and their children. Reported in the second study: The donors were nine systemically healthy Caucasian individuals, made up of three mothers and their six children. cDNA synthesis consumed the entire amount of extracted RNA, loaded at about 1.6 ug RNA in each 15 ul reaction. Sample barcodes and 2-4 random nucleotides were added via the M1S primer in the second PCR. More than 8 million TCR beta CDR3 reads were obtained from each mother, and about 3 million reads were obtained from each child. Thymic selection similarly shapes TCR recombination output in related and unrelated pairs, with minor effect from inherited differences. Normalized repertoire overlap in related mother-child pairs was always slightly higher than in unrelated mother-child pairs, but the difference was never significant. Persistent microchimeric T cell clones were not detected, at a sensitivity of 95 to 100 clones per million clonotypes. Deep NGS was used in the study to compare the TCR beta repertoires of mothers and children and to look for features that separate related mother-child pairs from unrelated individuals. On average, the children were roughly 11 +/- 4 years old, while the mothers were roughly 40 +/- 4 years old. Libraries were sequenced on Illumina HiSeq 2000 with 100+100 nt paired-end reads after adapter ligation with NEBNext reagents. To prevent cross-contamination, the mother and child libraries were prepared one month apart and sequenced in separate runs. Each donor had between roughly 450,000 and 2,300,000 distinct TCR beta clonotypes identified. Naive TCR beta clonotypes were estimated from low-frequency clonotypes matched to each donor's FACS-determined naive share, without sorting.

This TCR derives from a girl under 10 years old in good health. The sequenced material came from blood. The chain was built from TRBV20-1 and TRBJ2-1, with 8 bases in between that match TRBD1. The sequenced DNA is TGCAGTGCTAGGCCCGACAGGGGACCTTACAATGAGCAGTTCTTC. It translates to CSARPDRGPYNEQFF.